The count of the clone carrying this T cell receptor (beta chain) is one. Its antigen is undetermined. This sample stems from a study of cytomegalovirus exposure and HLA in healthy donors. General study results and limits: Most TCR beta V segments were productive about 87% or about 30% of the time in an earlier analysis. It was confirmed in vitro that three of the CMV-associated chains were specific for CMV antigens.

Amplification used 60 Vbeta primers and 13 Jbeta primers. Only in-frame clones appear in the TCRdb table, and some are missing; sequencing was by immunoSEQ multiplex PCR. The sample lists fewer than 200,000 clones; 84% were seen once. Losses at the gene ends were 4 bases for V and 5 bases for J; bases not matched to a gene: 9. In germline, CDR1 is LGHNT, CDR2 FRNRAP. The CDR3 sequence is 15 residues long. This sequence was found in a girl aged 2-10 years in good health and CMV-seropositive. Sequenced input: PBMCs. This chain connects TRBV12-5 to TRBJ2-7; 9 bases are a match to TRBD1. The CDR3: CASGYPGQGINEQYF. The CDR3 coding sequence is TGTGCTAGTGGTTATCCGGGACAGGGCATCAACGAGCAGTACTTC.